The clone carrying this T cell receptor beta chain was recorded a few times. Its antigen is as yet unknown. The CDR3 consists of 16 residues. Germline CDR1 and CDR2: ENHRY and SYGVKD. V dropped 6 bases and J dropped 0; count of bases not matched to a gene: 9. The sample belongs to a study of cytomegalovirus exposure and HLA in healthy donors. General study findings and limits: Prior analysis indicated that the majority of TCR beta V segments exhibited productivity approximately 87% or approximately 30% of the time. A few V segments could not be told apart, such as TRBV6-2 and TRBV6-3, and were left out.

Researchers ran the PCR with 60 Vbeta and 13 Jbeta primers. Libraries were prepared by immunoSEQ multiplex PCR; TCRdb keeps only in-frame clonotypes and omits some of them. The sample contains about 130,000 clones, about 80% of which appear only once. This chain connects TRBV10-3 to TRBJ2-3, with 7 bases lining up with TRBD1. This TCR was recovered from a man younger than 30 in good health and CMV-seronegative. Input material: PBMCs. The CDR3 reads CAISTSTGPSTDTQYF. The CDR3 coding sequence is TGTGCCATCAGCACGTCGACAGGGCCTAGCACAGATACGCAGTATTTT.